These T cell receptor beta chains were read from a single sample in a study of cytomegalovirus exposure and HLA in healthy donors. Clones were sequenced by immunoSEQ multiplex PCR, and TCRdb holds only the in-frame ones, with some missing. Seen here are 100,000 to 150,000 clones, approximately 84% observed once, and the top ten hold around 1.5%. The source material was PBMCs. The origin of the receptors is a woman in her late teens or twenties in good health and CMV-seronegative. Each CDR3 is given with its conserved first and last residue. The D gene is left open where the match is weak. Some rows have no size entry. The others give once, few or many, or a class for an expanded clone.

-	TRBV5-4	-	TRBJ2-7	CASSLELTPTSEQYF	TGTGCCAGCAGCTTGGAACTGACCCCCACCAGCGAGCAGTACTTC
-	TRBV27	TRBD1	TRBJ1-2	CASSFWDRVEHGYTF	TGTGCCAGCAGTTTTTGGGACAGGGTAGAGCATGGCTACACCTTC
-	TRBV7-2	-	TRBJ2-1	CASSLELGEKFF	TGTGCCAGCAGCTTAGAGTTGGGCGAGAAGTTCTTC
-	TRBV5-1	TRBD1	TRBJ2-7	CASSSTSGTGFYEQYF	TGCGCCAGCAGCTCTACCTCCGGGACAGGCTTCTACGAGCAGTACTTC
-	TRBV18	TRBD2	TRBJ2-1	CASSPLSSGDYNEQFF	TGTGCCAGCTCACCCTTGAGTAGCGGGGATTACAATGAGCAGTTCTTC
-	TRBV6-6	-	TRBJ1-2	CASSINYGYTF	TGTGCCAGCAGCATTAACTATGGCTACACCTTC
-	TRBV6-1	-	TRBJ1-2	CASYRGLGYTF	TGTGCCAGTTATAGGGGTCTTGGCTACACCTTC
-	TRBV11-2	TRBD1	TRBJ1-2	CVSSPIRRKQGAYGYTF	TGTGTCAGCAGCCCCATTAGGCGCAAACAGGGGGCCTATGGCTACACCTTC
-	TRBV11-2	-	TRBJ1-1	CASSLAPGGNTEAFF	TGTGCCAGCAGCTTAGCCCCCGGAGGGAACACTGAAGCTTTCTTT
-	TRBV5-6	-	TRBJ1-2	CASSLPGEQSDYGYTF	TGTGCCAGCAGCTTACCCGGAGAGCAGTCCGACTATGGCTACACCTTC
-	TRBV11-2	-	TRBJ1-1	CASSLGRLNTEAFF	TGTGCCAGCAGCTTAGGGCGGCTGAACACTGAAGCTTTCTTT
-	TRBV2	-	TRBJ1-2	CASSEVSVRGLGWTGWRANYGYTF	TGTGCCAGCAGTGAAGTGAGTGTTCGGGGACTAGGTTGGACTGGGTGGCGGGCTAACTATGGCTACACCTTC
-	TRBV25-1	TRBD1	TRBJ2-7	CASSLDRALRGQYF	TGTGCCAGCAGCCTCGACAGGGCCCTTCGGGGGCAGTACTTC
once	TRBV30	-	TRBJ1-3	CASARSSGNTIYF	TGTGCCTCAGCAAGGAGCTCTGGAAACACCATATATTTT
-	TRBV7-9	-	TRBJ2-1	CSSSSPGLFYNEQFF	TGTTCCAGCAGCTCACCGGGACTCTTTTACAATGAGCAGTTCTTC
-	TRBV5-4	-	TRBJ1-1	CASSLTLVRGSAGTEAFF	TGTGCCAGCAGCCTAACCCTTGTCCGCGGCAGCGCGGGCACTGAAGCTTTCTTT
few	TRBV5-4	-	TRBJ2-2	CASSFVGGRMGELFF	TGTGCCAGCAGCTTCGTGGGAGGTCGTATGGGGGAGCTGTTTTTT
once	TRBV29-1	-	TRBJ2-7	CSVQTERAASYEQYF	TGCAGCGTCCAAACCGAACGAGCGGCTTCCTACGAGCAGTACTTC
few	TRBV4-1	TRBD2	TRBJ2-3	CASSSGLAGLDTQYF	TGCGCCAGCAGCTCGGGACTAGCGGGGTTAGATACGCAGTATTTT
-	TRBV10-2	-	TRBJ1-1	CASSVQNTEAFF	TGCGCCAGCAGTGTCCAGAACACTGAAGCTTTCTTT
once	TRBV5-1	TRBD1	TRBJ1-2	CASSLGQGGSSGYTF	TGCGCCAGCAGCTTAGGACAGGGGGGGTCTAGTGGCTACACCTTC
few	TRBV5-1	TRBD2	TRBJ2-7	CASSWGLAGAYEQYF	TGCGCCAGCAGCTGGGGACTAGCGGGAGCCTACGAGCAGTACTTC
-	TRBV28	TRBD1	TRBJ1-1	CASSFWDSLMNTEAFF	TGTGCCAGCAGTTTTTGGGACAGCCTGATGAACACTGAAGCTTTCTTT
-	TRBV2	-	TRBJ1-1	CASRGWGDVEAFF	TGTGCCAGCAGAGGTTGGGGAGACGTTGAAGCTTTCTTT
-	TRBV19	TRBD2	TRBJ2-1	CASSLGGTHNEQFF	TGTGCCAGTAGCTTGGGGGGGACGCATAATGAGCAGTTCTTC
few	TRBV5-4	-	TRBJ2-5	CASSLRGHYDQETQYF	TGTGCCAGCAGTTTGAGAGGACATTACGACCAAGAGACCCAGTACTTC
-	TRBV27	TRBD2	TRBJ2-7	CASSKKGLASYEQYF	TGTGCCAGCAGCAAGAAGGGACTAGCATCCTACGAGCAGTACTTC
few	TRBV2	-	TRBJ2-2	CASSERRRAGELFF	TGTGCCAGCAGTGAACGGAGGAGGGCCGGGGAGCTGTTTTTT
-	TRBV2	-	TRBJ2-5	CASRRESGKETQYF	TGTGCCAGCAGGAGGGAGAGCGGAAAAGAGACCCAGTACTTC
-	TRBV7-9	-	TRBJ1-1	CASSLGAGGEAFF	TGTGCCAGCAGCTTAGGGGCGGGGGGGGAAGCTTTCTTT
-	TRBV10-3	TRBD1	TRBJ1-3	CAISATLGQRIGNTIYF	TGTGCCATCAGTGCTACCCTGGGACAGAGGATTGGAAACACCATATATTTT
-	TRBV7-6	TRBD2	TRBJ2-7	CASSLSSGRIEQYF	TGTGCCAGCAGCTTGAGTAGCGGGAGGATCGAGCAGTACTTC
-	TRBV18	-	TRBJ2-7	CASSGEDPYEQYF	TGTGCCAGCTCGGGGGAGGACCCCTACGAGCAGTACTTC
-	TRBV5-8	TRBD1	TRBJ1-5	CASSWGTGDNQPQHF	TGTGCCAGCAGCTGGGGGACAGGGGACAATCAGCCCCAGCATTTT
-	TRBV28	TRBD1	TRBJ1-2	CASTMGGQGRGYGYTF	TGTGCCAGCACCATGGGAGGACAGGGTAGGGGCTATGGCTACACCTTC
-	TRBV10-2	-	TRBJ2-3	CASRRFRGGQDTQYF	TGCGCCAGCAGGCGTTTTCGGGGAGGCCAAGATACGCAGTATTTT
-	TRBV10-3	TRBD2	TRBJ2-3	CAISVARRSGRTTDTQYF	TGTGCCATCAGTGTCGCCCGTCGGAGCGGGAGGACCACAGATACGCAGTATTTT
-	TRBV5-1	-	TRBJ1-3	CASSLESAGVNTIYF	TGCGCCAGCAGCTTGGAGTCGGCAGGGGTAAACACCATATATTTT
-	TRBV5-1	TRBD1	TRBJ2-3	CASSLGTGKASTDTQYF	TGCGCCAGCAGCTTGGGGACAGGGAAGGCAAGCACAGATACGCAGTATTTT
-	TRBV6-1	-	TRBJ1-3	CASNPRDISGNTIYF	TGTGCCAGCAATCCCAGGGACATCTCTGGAAACACCATATATTTT